Listed below are T cell receptor beta chains from one sample, sequenced in a study of TIL therapy for anti-PD-1-resistant metastatic lung cancer. Some clones are missing from TCRdb's copy, which holds only in-frame ones; the method was immunoSEQ multiplex PCR. The sample holds about 12,000 clones; roughly three quarters are singletons and the top ten take about 9.4%. Material: blood, obtained at baseline. Receptor source: a person aged 25 to 85 with non-small cell lung cancer. Both conserved end residues are part of each CDR3. A D gene is named only where the DNA matches it firmly. A clone size is listed for some rows: how often the clone was seen (once, few, many), or a class if it is expanded.

>TRBJ2-3|TRBV6-4|TRBD1|-
TGTGCCAGCAGCCCGACAGGGAATGCAGATACGCAGTATTTT
CASSPTGNADTQYF
>TRBJ1-3|TRBV30|-|-
TGTGCCTGGAGTGTACTTAGGCTCGGGGAGTCGGGCTCTGGAAACACCATATATTTT
CAWSVLRLGESGSGNTIYF
>TRBJ1-6|TRBV5-6|-|-
TGTGCCAGCAGCTTGGGTACTCAACACTACTCACCCCTCCACTTT
CASSLGTQHYSPLHF
>TRBJ2-2|TRBV27|-|-
TGTGCCAGCAGTAAAGGGACGAACACCGGGGAGCTGTTTTTT
CASSKGTNTGELFF
>TRBJ1-4|TRBV4-1|-|-
TGCGCCAGCAGCACCACCAGGGGTGAAAAACTGTTTTTT
CASSTTRGEKLFF
>TRBJ2-3|TRBV2|-|-
TGTGCCAGCAGTACCATCGGACATGACCCTGATACGCAGTATTTT
CASSTIGHDPDTQYF
>TRBJ2-3|TRBV7-2|-|-
TGTGCCAGCAGCGTTACAAAGCCCACAGATACGCAGTATTTT
CASSVTKPTDTQYF
>TRBJ2-1|TRBV27|TRBD2|-
TGTGCCAGCAGGTCCCTAGCGGGAGTAAATGAGCAGTTCTTC
CASRSLAGVNEQFF
>TRBJ1-6|TRBV18|-|-
TGTGCCAGCTCAGGAAACCGGGACCCAAATTCACCCCTCCACTTT
CASSGNRDPNSPLHF
>TRBJ2-7|TRBV4-2|TRBD2|-
TGTGCCAGCAGCCAAGATCCTAGCGGGTACGGCGAGCAGTACTTC
CASSQDPSGYGEQYF
>TRBJ2-1|TRBV7-2|-|-
TGTGCCAGCAGCTTAGGACTAGTGAATGAGCAGTTCTTC
CASSLGLVNEQFF
>TRBJ2-1|TRBV29-1|-|-
TGCAGCGTTGAACTCCATGGGAATAACAATGAGCAGTTCTTC
CSVELHGNNNEQFF
>TRBJ2-1|TRBV7-2|TRBD2|-
TGTGCCAGCAGCATGACCGGGACTACTTACAATGAGCAGTTCTTC
CASSMTGTTYNEQFF
>TRBJ1-2|TRBV28|-|-
TGTGCCAGCAGTTTAGGGTATATATCAGTAACTACTAACTATGGCTACACCTTC
CASSLGYISVTTNYGYTF
>TRBJ2-5|TRBV7-8|-|-
TGTGCCAGCAGCTTAAGCGCGACCCAGTACTTC
CASSLSATQYF
>TRBJ2-3|TRBV19|TRBD2|-
TGTGCCAGTAGTATGACCCGGGCCGGAGGGAGGGGCACAGATACGCAGTATTTT
CASSMTRAGGRGTDTQYF
>TRBJ2-3|TRBV7-2|TRBD2|few
TGTGCCAGCAGCCTTAGCGGGACCACAGATACGCAGTATTTT
CASSLSGTTDTQYF
>TRBJ1-2|TRBV9|-|-
TGTGCCAGCAGCCCTCGACAGGTTCGGGGAGGCTACACCTTC
CASSPRQVRGGYTF
>TRBJ2-1|TRBV9|TRBD2|-
TGTGCCAGCAGCCCTTCTGTTTATAGCGGGAGGGGCAATGAGCAGTTCTTC
CASSPSVYSGRGNEQFF
>TRBJ2-7|TRBV4-3|TRBD2|-
TGCGCCAGCAGCCAAGAGAAGGCCGGACTAGCGGGAGGGCCTAAATGGGAGCAGTACTTC
CASSQEKAGLAGGPKWEQYF
>TRBJ1-1|TRBV9|TRBD1|-
TGTGCCAGCAGCGTAACGCCGTATCCACAGGGGGGGACAACTGAAGCTTTCTTT
CASSVTPYPQGGTTEAFF
>TRBJ2-7|TRBV5-1|TRBD1|-
TGCGCCAGCAGCCCTAGGGACAGTACCTACGAGCAGTACTTC
CASSPRDSTYEQYF
>TRBJ2-3|TRBV5-4|TRBD2|-
TGTGCCAGCAGCTACCTAGCGGGAGGAACAGATACGCAGTATTTT
CASSYLAGGTDTQYF
>TRBJ2-7|TRBV2|TRBD1|-
TGTGCCAGCATGGACAGGGCCAACTCCTACGAGCAGTACTTC
CASMDRANSYEQYF
>TRBJ2-7|TRBV5-4|TRBD1|-
TGTGCCAGCAGCTGGGACAGCTACGAGCAGTACTTC
CASSWDSYEQYF
>TRBJ2-1|TRBV5-6|TRBD2|-
TGTGCCAGCAGCTACATAACGGGAGGGCCGAGCTCCTACAATGAGCAGTTCTTC
CASSYITGGPSSYNEQFF
>TRBJ2-7|TRBV2|TRBD2|few
TGTGCCAGCAGGGTCCTAGCGGGTTGGTCCTACGAGCAGTACTTC
CASRVLAGWSYEQYF
>TRBJ2-1|TRBV11-2|-|-
TGTGCCAGCAACCCCAGCGGAGCTACCAATGAGCAGTTCTTC
CASNPSGATNEQFF
>TRBJ2-5|TRBV27|TRBD2|once
TGTGCCAGCAGCTCTTCGACTAGCGGTCTCGTTGAGACCCAGTACTTC
CASSSSTSGLVETQYF
>TRBJ1-6|TRBV7-8|-|-
TGTGCCAGCAGCGGGCGCCGGGATTCACCCCTCCACTTT
CASSGRRDSPLHF
>TRBJ1-5|TRBV18|TRBD1|-
TGTGCCAGCTCACCGGGACAGCATCAGCCCCAGCATTTT
CASSPGQHQPQHF
>TRBJ2-1|TRBV5-5|TRBD2|-
TGTGCCAGCAGCTTGAGGGGACTATCCGATGAGCAGTTCTTC
CASSLRGLSDEQFF
>TRBJ2-7|TRBV4-3|-|few
TGCGCCAGCAGCCAAGATATGGTGCAGGGCGGGAACTACGAGCAGTACTTC
CASSQDMVQGGNYEQYF
>TRBJ2-2|TRBV7-6|-|-
TGTGCCAGCAGCTTAGTTGGACAGATGAACACCGGGGAGCTGTTTTTT
CASSLVGQMNTGELFF
>TRBJ2-2|TRBV10-3|-|-
TGTGCCATCAGTGAGTCTACAGGGACAAACACCGGGGAGCTGTTTTTT
CAISESTGTNTGELFF
>TRBJ1-2|TRBV16|TRBD1|-
TGTGCCAGCAGCCAGGGACAGGGCCCTGGCTACACCTTC
CASSQGQGPGYTF
>TRBJ2-1|TRBV5-1|-|-
TGCGCCAGCAGCCCGGGGACGTACAATGAGCAGTTCTTC
CASSPGTYNEQFF
>TRBJ1-6|TRBV2|-|-
TGTGCCAGCAGTGAATTAGGGGGTGGAAATTCACCCCTCCACTTT
CASSELGGGNSPLHF
>TRBJ2-7|TRBV10-1|TRBD2|-
TGCGCCAGCAGTTCTACTCCTAGCGGGAGAGGTTCCTACGAGCAGTACTTC
CASSSTPSGRGSYEQYF
>TRBJ2-1|TRBV2|TRBD2|-
TGTGCCAGCAGTGGAGCGGGAGGGCCTGTCAATGAGCAGTTCTTC
CASSGAGGPVNEQFF
>TRBJ1-5|TRBV10-2|-|-
TGCGCCAGCAGTGAGTCGGTGGGTATGAATCAGCCCCAGCATTTT
CASSESVGMNQPQHF
>TRBJ2-2|TRBV19|-|-
TGTGCCAGTAGTATAGGTCAGGACCCGAACACCGGGGAGCTGTTTTTT
CASSIGQDPNTGELFF
>TRBJ1-1|TRBV11-2|TRBD1|few
TGTGCCAGCAGCGGACAGGGTGACACTGAAGCTTTCTTT
CASSGQGDTEAFF
>TRBJ2-1|TRBV5-5|TRBD1|-
TGTGCCAGCAGCTCAGCAGGGGGTAGGGCGCAGTACAATGAGCAGTTCTTC
CASSSAGGRAQYNEQFF
>TRBJ1-4|TRBV4-1|TRBD1|-
TGCGCCAGCAGCCAGGGACAGGGATATTGGGAAAAACTGTTTTTT
CASSQGQGYWEKLFF
>TRBJ1-5|TRBV7-2|-|-
TGTGCCAGCAGCTTAGGGGCAGACAATCAGCCCCAGCATTTT
CASSLGADNQPQHF
>TRBJ2-7|TRBV7-9|TRBD2|few
TGTGCCAGCAGCAGTGTGGGACTAGCGAGGGGAGTGGACGAGCAGTACTTC
CASSSVGLARGVDEQYF
>TRBJ2-1|TRBV5-4|-|once
TGTGCCGGCACTAGTGTGACGAACAATGAGCAGTTCTTC
CAGTSVTNNEQFF
>TRBJ1-5|TRBV27|-|-
TGTGCCAGCAGTTTAAAGGGTGGTCAGCCCCAGCATTTT
CASSLKGGQPQHF
>TRBJ2-3|TRBV19|TRBD1|once
TGTGCCAGTAGTAACCCCGGGACAGGGGTTCCAGATACGCAGTATTTT
CASSNPGTGVPDTQYF
>TRBJ2-1|TRBV30|TRBD2|-
TGTGCCTGGAGTGTCGGGGTAGCGGGAGGGCCAAGGCAGTTCTTC
CAWSVGVAGGPRQFF
>TRBJ2-1|TRBV19|TRBD2|-
TGTGCCAGTCGAAGGACTAGCGGGGCCACTTACAATGAGCAGTTCTTC
CASRRTSGATYNEQFF
>TRBJ1-1|TRBV19|-|once
TGTGCCAGTCTTGGGGCAGGCCTTGAAGCTTTCTTT
CASLGAGLEAFF
>TRBJ1-2|TRBV9|TRBD1|-
TGTGCCAGCAGCCTAGGACAGGGGGCGGGCGGCTACACCTTC
CASSLGQGAGGYTF
>TRBJ2-2|TRBV29-1|TRBD1|-
TGCAGCGTTCCCCAAATTACCGGGACAGGGGGCACCGGGGAGCTGTTTTTT
CSVPQITGTGGTGELFF